Listed below are T cell receptor beta chains from one sample, sequenced in a study of blood T cell repertoires in COVID-19. Libraries were prepared by immunoSEQ multiplex PCR; TCRdb keeps only in-frame clonotypes and omits some of them. The data show nearly 200,000 clones, with around four fifths seen just once and around 0.93% held by the top ten. Sequences were obtained from peripheral blood. Source of these receptors: a man aged 60 to 69 with COVID-19, enrolled during active disease. Each CDR3 is given with its conserved first and last residue. Some rows mark clone size as missing; the rest say once, few, many or name a class of expanded clone.

v_gene | abundance | CDR3aa
TRBV28 | once | CASSPGQEPQHF
TRBV27 | NA | CASRSVGQGLLNSPLHF
TRBV24-1 | NA | CATSDLLLSGNTQYF
TRBV11-2 | NA | CASSLGHLYGYTF
TRBV30 | NA | CAHSLDRGNGYTF
TRBV11-1 | NA | CASSFSGGTEAFF
TRBV2 | once | CASRSDIQPQHF
TRBV28 | few | CASSPPERNTEAFF
TRBV9 | NA | CASSVGPGPDTQYF
TRBV30 | NA | CAWSTLGNTIYF
TRBV27 | NA | CASSLSNAGVTDTQYF
TRBV5-5 | NA | CASSWQGNTEAFF
TRBV5-6 | NA | CASSLDRGFYGYTF
TRBV27 | NA | CASSSRFNEKLFF
TRBV25-1 | NA | CASSELTRAYNSPLHF
TRBV3-1/TRBV3-2 | NA | CASSIEQATGNTIYF
TRBV5-1 | NA | CASSRRQTEETQYF
TRBV28 | NA | CASGLQRQPRREAFF
TRBV7-8 | NA | CASSLEGLTDEKLFF
TRBV29-1 | NA | CSVQGASTEAFF
TRBV7-9 | once | CASSPRRGGTGELFF
TRBV27 | NA | CASSPRQGAGQPQHF
TRBV7-9 | few | CASSEPTGGWVDTQYF
TRBV2 | NA | CASSESFNTEAFF
TRBV7-7 | NA | CASSQRTGLNEKLFF
TRBV10-3 | NA | CAIRRTVNENSPLHF
TRBV5-1 | NA | CASSLPFTTGTYEQYF